A single sample is the source of the 5 T cell receptor beta chains below, sequenced in a study of blood T cells in healthy people across ages. Then a second PCR, running roughly 7 to 11 cycles, was carried out with a sample-barcoded 5' primer and a J-beta primer mix. TCRdb redid the calling of the 5' RACE reads with MiXCR, one entry per CDR3 protein. The sample has fewer than 1,000,000 distinct CDR3 sequences; around 50% are singletons. The specimen was blood. These receptors all come from a man aged 80 or over in good health.

There are a few counts of this clonotype. The chain joins TRBV15 to TRBJ1-5; D perhaps matches TRBD1 (6 bases). V was shortened by 3 bases and J by 6 bases, with 12 bases between the two germline ends. The germline V gene has CDR1 LNHNV and CDR2 YYDKDF (reference sequence). The CDR3 contains 14 residues. The CDR3 DNA sequence: TGTGCCACCAGCAGGGGTGAGGGGGGTCAGCCCCAGCATTTT. Protein product: CATSRGEGGQPQHF.

This clonotype showed up just a few times. The V and J genes are TRBV2 and TRBJ2-1; no definite D call. The CDR3 length is 13 residues. The V gene lost 7 bases and the J gene lost 1 base, with 8 bases spanning the gap. The V gene's germline CDR1 is SNHLY and CDR2 FYNNEI. CDR3 sequence (DNA): TGTGCCAGCACTGGCGGATCCTACAATGAGCAGTTCTTC. Protein: CASTGGSYNEQFF. Full variable domain (rest looked up from reference TRBV2 and TRBJ2-1): EPEVTQTPSHQVTQMGQEVILRCVPISNHLYFYWYRQILGQKVEFLVSFYNNEISEKSEIFDDQFSVERPDGSNFTLKIRSTKLEDSAMYFCASTGGSYNEQFFGPGTRLTVL.

This clonotype came up a few times. The rearrangement links TRBV4-3 to TRBJ2-3, with D tentatively TRBD1 (6 bases). CDR1 LGHNA and CDR2 YSLEER come from the germline V gene. Between the trimmed V and J ends, which lost 0 bases and 1 base, there was a span of 17 bases. This CDR3 comprises 18 residues. CDR3 sequence reads: CASSQDWDKRLGTDTQYF. The CDR3 region has the DNA TGCGCCAGCAGCCAAGATTGGGACAAAAGGCTCGGCACAGATACGCAGTATTTT.

The gene calls are TRBV20-1 and TRBJ2-1, with 9 bases that match TRBD2. V shed 1 base, J shed 7 bases, and the junction held 8 bases outside the gene matches. CDR3 length: 15 residues. Per the germline V gene, CDR1 is DFQATT and CDR2 is SNEGSKA (reference sequence). CDR3 coding DNA: TGCAGTGCTAGAGTGGCGGGAGGGGTTGGAAATGAGCAGTTCTTC. This sequence encodes CSARVAGGVGNEQFF.

The rearrangement joins TRBV28 to TRBJ2-1; 8 nucleotides match TRBD1. V trimming: 8 bases; J trimming: 8 bases; junction bases outside the gene matches: 11. The V gene's germline CDR1 is MDHEN and CDR2 SYDVKM. This CDR3 region has 14 residues. CDR3 residues: CASRWTGRTYEQFF. CDR3 sequence (DNA): TGTGCCAGCCGCTGGACAGGGAGGACCTATGAGCAGTTCTTC.